This T cell receptor beta chain originates from a study of early T cells in non-severe SARS-CoV-2 infection. Study summary: The chains were unpaired, and the sequenced material was bulk RNA from unsorted whole blood.

This clonotype was observed at least ten times. The target antigen is unknown. Study-level points and caveats: Anti-spike CD8 responses were favored by VDJdb matching, which missed private and CD4 specificities.

This CDR3 has 14 amino acids. V lost 2 bases and J 0 bases, leaving 7 bases between the germline ends. Looked up from germline, CDR1 is MNHEY and CDR2 is SMNVEV (reference sequence). Tagging with unique molecular identifiers was applied to individual cDNA molecules. MiXCR was run by TCRdb on the 5' RACE reads, yielding one entry per CDR3 protein. The profile shows about 29,000 distinct CDR3 sequences, about 5.5% of them singletons. The rearrangement links TRBV27 to TRBJ1-1; no clear D gene. The sequence was collected from an adult who was a healthcare worker with PCR-confirmed SARS-CoV-2 infection or an uninfected control (not recorded which). Specimen: whole blood. For the CDR3, the DNA is TGTGCCAGCAGTTTAAGGCCTATGAACACTGAAGCTTTCTTT. Its translation: CASSLRPMNTEAFF.